Each of the 10 T cell receptor beta chains below was sequenced from the same sample in a study of cytomegalovirus exposure and HLA in healthy donors. In the PCR, 60 Vbeta and 13 Jbeta primers were used. The data were produced by immunoSEQ multiplex PCR, yet TCRdb's version contains in-frame clones alone and is incomplete. Of 150,000 to 200,000 clones detected, around four fifths appear once; the ten largest clones hold over 1.5%. Sequencing was carried out using PBMCs. The receptors come from a man in his fifties in good health and CMV-seronegative.

V is TRBV5-6 and J is TRBJ1-5; no definite D call. Germline loops: CDR1 SGHDT, CDR2 YYEEEE. V lost 0 bases and J 9 bases, leaving 13 bases between the germline ends. CDR3 length: 14 residues. The CDR3 sequence: CASSLEGAMRPQHF. CDR3 coding DNA: TGTGCCAGCAGCTTGGAGGGAGCCATGCGGCCCCAGCATTTT.

About this clone itself: The same CDR3 arises from other DNA sequences in this sample as well. The chain recombines TRBV30 with TRBJ2-1; a possible D gene is TRBD1 (7 bases). Trimming removed 1 base from V and 7 bases from J, with 20 bases in between. In germline, CDR1 is GTSNPN, CDR2 SVGIG (reference sequence). This CDR3 has 16 residues. CDR3 in DNA: TGTGCCTGGAGTGAGATGGAGGGGGCCGGTAGGAATGAGCAGTTCTTC. Protein: CAWSEMEGAGRNEQFF.

The gene calls are TRBV11-2 and TRBJ2-3; tentative D call: TRBD1 (5 bases). CDR1 is SGHAT and CDR2 is FQNNGV in the germline V gene. Trimming removed 7 bases at V and 4 bases at J, with 18 bases between. This CDR3 is 15 amino acids long. The CDR3 here is CASTELSHRPDTQYF. The CDR3 DNA reads as TGTGCCAGCACCGAATTATCCCACAGGCCAGATACGCAGTATTTT. Based on the CDR3 plus reference TRBV11-2 and TRBJ2-3, the full variable domain is EAGVAQSPRYKIIEKRQSVAFWCNPISGHATLYWYQQILGQGPKLLIQFQNNGVVDDSQLPKDRFSAERLKGVDSTLKIQPAKLEDSAVYLCASTELSHRPDTQYFGPGTRLTVL.

The V and J genes are TRBV18 and TRBJ1-4, with 9 bases that match TRBD1. The CDR3 is 15 residues long. Germline CDR1 reads KGHSH; CDR2 reads LQKENI. Trimming removed 3 bases from V and 7 bases from J; junction bases left unmatched: 6. This CDR3 is CASSPAGTGSEKLFF. Written as DNA, the CDR3 is TGTGCCAGCTCACCCGCTGGGACAGGGTCTGAAAAACTGTTTTTT. The complete variable domain, with remaining parts taken from reference TRBV18 and TRBJ1-4, reads NAGVMQNPRHLVRRRGQEARLRCSPMKGHSHVYWYRQLPEEGLKFMVYLQKENIIDESGMPKERFSAEFPKEGPSILRIQQVVRGDSAAYFCASSPAGTGSEKLFFGSGTQLSVL.

The genes are TRBV5-1 and TRBJ2-7; no definite D call. CDR1 and CDR2 (germline): SGHRS, YFSETQ. V was cut by 0 bases and J by 3 bases, with 10 bases left in between. The CDR3 runs to 14 residues. CDR3 residues: CASSLEPQVYEQYF. The CDR3 DNA follows: TGCGCCAGCAGCTTGGAACCCCAGGTCTACGAGCAGTACTTC.

V usage is TRBV7-9 and J usage is TRBJ2-7, with D possibly TRBD1 on 6 matching bases. CDR3 size: 18 residues. The ends were cut back, 7 bases at V and 2 bases at J, with 27 bases in the middle. Germline V lookup: CDR1 SEHNR, CDR2 FQNEAQ (reference sequence). CDR3 region: CASNPVKGGGQRPYEQYF. In DNA form, the CDR3 reads TGTGCCAGCAACCCCGTAAAGGGTGGTGGACAGAGGCCCTACGAGCAGTACTTC.

This sequence joins TRBV11-2 and TRBJ2-7; 8 bases map to TRBD1. CDR1 and CDR2 from the germline V gene are SGHAT and FQNNGV. The CDR3 is made up of 16 amino acids. J gave up 1 base and V 1 base, and 6 bases lay outside the gene matches. This CDR3 is CASSLVYRGSSYEQYF. The CDR3 region has the DNA TGTGCCAGCAGCTTAGTATACAGGGGGTCGTCCTACGAGCAGTACTTC.

V is TRBV7-9 and J is TRBJ1-2, with 7 bases identical to TRBD1. Germline CDR1 SEHNR, CDR2 FQNEAQ (reference sequence). The CDR3 totals 13 residues. The trim removed 6 bases at V and 7 bases at J, leaving 8 bases unmatched. The chain's CDR3 is CASSQQGWGGYTF. In DNA form, the CDR3 reads TGTGCCAGCAGTCAACAGGGGTGGGGTGGCTACACCTTC. Complete variable domain (other parts from reference TRBV7-9 and TRBJ1-2): DTGVSQNPRHKITKRGQNVTFRCDPISEHNRLYWYRQTLGQGPEFLTYFQNEAQLEKSRLLSDRFSAERPKGSFSTLEIQRTEQGDSAMYLCASSQQGWGGYTFGSGTRLTVV.

The V and J genes are TRBV28 and TRBJ2-5; 10 bases match TRBD2. Germline CDR1 and CDR2: MDHEN and SYDVKM. CDR3 length equals 16 residues. With V trimmed by 5 bases and J by 4 bases, 10 bases remained unmatched. CDR3 region: CASSPLAGVSPETQYF. Written as DNA, the CDR3 is TGTGCCAGCAGTCCTCTAGCGGGAGTGAGCCCAGAGACCCAGTACTTC.

This clone was seen a few times. The chain couples TRBV9 to TRBJ1-1, with TRBD1 as a possible D gene (5 bases). Germline CDR1 reads SGDLS; CDR2 reads YYNGEE. Trimming removed 4 bases at V and 3 bases at J, with 19 bases between. The length of the CDR3 is 16 residues. The CDR3 loop reads CASSPSSGGVDTEAFF. The DNA of the CDR3 is TGTGCCAGCAGCCCTAGCTCCGGGGGGGTAGACACTGAAGCTTTCTTT.